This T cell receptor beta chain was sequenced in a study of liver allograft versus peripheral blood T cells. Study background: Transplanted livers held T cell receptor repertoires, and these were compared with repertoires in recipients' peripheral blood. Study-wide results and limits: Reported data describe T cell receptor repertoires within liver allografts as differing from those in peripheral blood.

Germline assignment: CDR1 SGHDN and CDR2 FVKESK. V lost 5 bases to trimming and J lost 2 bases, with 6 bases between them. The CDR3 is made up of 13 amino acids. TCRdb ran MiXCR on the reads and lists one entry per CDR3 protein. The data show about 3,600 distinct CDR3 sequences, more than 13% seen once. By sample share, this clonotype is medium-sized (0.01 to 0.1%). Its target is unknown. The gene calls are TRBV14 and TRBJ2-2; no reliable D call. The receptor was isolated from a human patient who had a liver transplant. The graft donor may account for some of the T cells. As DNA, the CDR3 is TGTGCCAGCAGCTACCCAAACACCGGGGAGCTGTTTTTT. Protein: CASSYPNTGELFF.